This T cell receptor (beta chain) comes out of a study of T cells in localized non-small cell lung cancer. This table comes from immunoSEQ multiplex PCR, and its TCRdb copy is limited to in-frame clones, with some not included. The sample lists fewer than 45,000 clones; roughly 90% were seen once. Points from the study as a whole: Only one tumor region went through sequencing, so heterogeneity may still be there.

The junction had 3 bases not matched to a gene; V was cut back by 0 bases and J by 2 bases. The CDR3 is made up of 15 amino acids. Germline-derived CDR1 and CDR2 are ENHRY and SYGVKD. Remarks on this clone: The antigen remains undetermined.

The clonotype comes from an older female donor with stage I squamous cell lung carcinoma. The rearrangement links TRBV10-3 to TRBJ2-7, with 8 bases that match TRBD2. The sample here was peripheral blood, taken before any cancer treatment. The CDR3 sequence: CAISESELAAYEQYF. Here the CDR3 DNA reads TGTGCCATCAGTGAGTCGGAACTAGCGGCCTACGAGCAGTACTTC.